This TCR beta chain was documented in a study of blood T cell repertoires in COVID-19. Study-level information: Samples representing acute and convalescent COVID-19 were sourced from the United States, Italy and Spain.

The V gene's germline CDR1 is MDHEN and CDR2 SYDVKM. Trimming removed 7 bases from V and 3 bases from J, with 13 bases in between. The CDR3 consists of 14 residues. Assay used: immunoSEQ multiplex PCR; TCRdb lists only in-frame clones, some missing. The data show roughly 250,000 clones, roughly 80% seen once. The source is a woman older than 75 with acute or convalescent COVID-19. The sample was peripheral blood. The chain joins TRBV28 to TRBJ1-3; D perhaps matches TRBD1 (5 bases). The DNA of the CDR3 is TGTGCCAGCAAGGCCGGCAGGGTTGGAAACACCATATATTTT. Translation gives CASKAGRVGNTIYF.